This T cell receptor (beta chain) was sequenced for a study of T-cell memory formation after mild COVID-19. Across the study: Clusters were largely donor specific.

UMIs and sample barcodes were carried by the TCR alpha and TCR beta cDNA libraries that 5'RACE produced using constant-segment primers. In TCRdb, the 5' RACE reads were re-called with MiXCR into one record per CDR3 protein. In the table there are a few hundred thousand distinct CDR3 sequences, about a sixth of which are singletons. Study-wide points: Whereas later expanders leaned CD4+, clones contracting day 15 to 85 showed a balanced CD4/CD8 makeup. Cross-reactive memory apparently joined, as some responding clones appeared in pre-infection memory.

Germline CDR1 SGHNT, CDR2 YYREEE (reference sequence). Trimming removed 2 bases at V and 0 bases at J, with 11 bases between. The CDR3 is 15 amino acids. This clonotype appeared a few times. The antigen is not known. The rearrangement links TRBV5-4 to TRBJ1-2, with D unclear. This TCR derives from a man younger than 35 who had mild COVID-19 (a few samples of this study predate the infection). Cell type and time point are not known. Sequenced input: PBMCs or a T cell subset sorted from them (not recorded which). CDR3 DNA sequence: TGTGCCAGCAGCTTAGGCGCAGGAGCTAACTATGGCTACACCTTC. Its translation is CASSLGAGANYGYTF.